The 14 T cell receptor beta chains in this list originate from one sample, sequenced in a study of long-term antiretroviral therapy in people with HIV. Samples were assayed with immunoSEQ v3.0 at survey level. The data were produced by immunoSEQ multiplex PCR, yet TCRdb's version contains in-frame clones alone and is incomplete. This sample yields 20,000 to 25,000 clones, of which 80% to 95% are seen a single time; under 9.5% belongs to the top ten. The sequences come from unsorted PBMCs, collected 4.4 years after starting antiretroviral therapy. All receptors derive from a woman aged 50 to 60 with HIV.

The chain links TRBV4-1 to TRBJ1-4; D is uncertain. This CDR3 spans 15 amino acids. Trimming shortened V by 4 bases and J by 5 bases, and 14 bases separated the two germline ends. Germline values: CDR1 MGHRA, CDR2 YSYEKL. CDR3 bases: TGCGCCAGCAGCCTTAGCACCGCGGAGAATGAAAAACTGTTTTTT. Its translation is CASSLSTAENEKLFF.

This clone showed up just once. This chain connects TRBV6-6 to TRBJ1-2; 8 bases map to TRBD1. Germline V CDR1 and CDR2: MNHNY, SVGAGI (reference sequence). Trimming cost V 2 bases and J 8 bases; bases outside gene matches: 10. This CDR3 is 15 amino acids long. The CDR3: CASSYPPWTGPGYTF. In nucleotides, the CDR3 is TGTGCCAGCAGTTACCCACCTTGGACAGGGCCAGGCTACACCTTC.

The chain has TRBV5-4 and TRBJ2-7, with 8 bases identical to TRBD1. The CDR3 covers 15 residues. The junction had 11 bases not matched to a gene; V was cut back by 5 bases and J by 4 bases. The germline gives CDR1 SGHNT, CDR2 YYREEE (reference sequence). The CDR3, as DNA: TGTGCCAGCAGACCAGGGGGCGCGGCGGTATACGAGCAGTACTTC. It yields the protein CASRPGGAAVYEQYF.

The chain is built from TRBV5-1 and TRBJ2-1; D might be TRBD1 or TRBD2, each matching 6 bases. The length of the CDR3 is 16 residues. The germline V and J ends were trimmed by 0 bases and 6 bases, with 16 bases remaining between them. Per germline, CDR1 SGHRS and CDR2 YFSETQ. CDR3 nucleotide sequence: TGCGCCAGCAGCTTGGTTGGGGGGCCGCCGTCCAATGAGCAGTTCTTC. Its protein product is CASSLVGGPPSNEQFF.

V is TRBV6-5 and J is TRBJ1-1, with D unclear. The CDR3 is made up of 11 amino acids. Germline values: CDR1 MNHEY, CDR2 SVGAGI. The V gene lost 2 bases and the J gene lost 4 bases, with 2 bases spanning the gap. For the CDR3, the DNA is TGTGCCAGCAGTTACGGCACTGAAGCTTTCTTT. It codes for CASSYGTEAFF.

V and J are TRBV9 and TRBJ2-2; 9 bases line up with TRBD1. CDR1 and CDR2 from the germline V gene are SGDLS and YYNGEE. Losses at the gene ends were 5 bases for V and 3 bases for J; bases not matched to a gene: 11. The CDR3 is 17 amino acids. The chain's CDR3 is CASSPYGTGFDTGELFF. In DNA form, the CDR3 reads TGTGCCAGCAGTCCGTACGGGACAGGGTTCGACACCGGGGAGCTGTTTTTT.

V gene TRBV30 combines with J gene TRBJ1-1; D is perhaps TRBD1 (6 bases). The CDR3 runs to 12 residues. V lost 8 bases to trimming and J lost 1 base, with 11 bases between them. CDR1 and CDR2 from the germline V gene are GTSNPN and SVGIG (reference sequence). The DNA for the CDR3 is TGTGCCGGCGACAGGAGGAACACTGAAGCTTTCTTT. Residues: CAGDRRNTEAFF.

V gene TRBV7-8 combines with J gene TRBJ1-1; TRBD1 might be the D (6 bases). The CDR3 loop spans 15 amino acids. The V gene lost 5 bases and the J gene lost 1 base, with 14 bases spanning the gap. Germline lookup yields CDR1 SGHVS and CDR2 FQNEAQ. The CDR3 DNA is TGTGCCAGCAGCCTCAGGGGTACTAGGAACACTGAAGCTTTCTTT. Translating gives CASSLRGTRNTEAFF.

The rearrangement joins TRBV10-3 to TRBJ2-3; 8 bases are a match to TRBD1. The CDR3 has 13 residues. Losses at the gene ends were 6 bases for V and 8 bases for J; bases not matched to a gene: 7. Germline lookup yields CDR1 ENHRY and CDR2 SYGVKD. The CDR3 DNA is TGTGCCATCAGCGATTCACAGGGGGGTACGCAGTATTTT. Amino acids: CAISDSQGGTQYF.

The CDR3 DNA reads TGTGCCAGTAGTATAGATCTCGGGGGGATCTATGGCTACACCTTC. It codes for CASSIDLGGIYGYTF. The chain recombines TRBV19 with TRBJ1-2; D may be TRBD1 (5 bases). Trimming shortened V by 0 bases and J by 4 bases, and 12 bases separated the two germline ends. This CDR3 region has 15 residues. Germline V gives CDR1 LNHDA, CDR2 SQIVND (reference sequence). The full variable domain, in which reference TRBV19 and TRBJ1-2 provide the parts outside the CDR3, is DGGITQSPKYLFRKEGQNVTLSCEQNLNHDAMYWYRQDPGQGLRLIYYSQIVNDFQKGDIAEGYSVSREKKESFPLTVTSAQKNPTAFYLCASSIDLGGIYGYTFGSGTRLTVV.

With respect to this clone: A junction end diverges from the germline sequence, so it may reflect a read error. The J gene is TRBJ2-7, the V gene TRBV6-1; tentatively, D is TRBD2 (6 bases). This CDR3 is 16 amino acids long. CDR1 is MNHNS and CDR2 is SASEGT in the germline V gene. The CDR3 DNA reads TGTGCCAGCAGTCAAGCACCGGGAGTAGGAAACTACGAGCAGTACTTC. Translating gives CASSQAPGVGNYEQYF.

This clone was seen once. The rearrangement joins TRBV19 to TRBJ1-6; D ambiguous. The CDR3 spans 13 residues. V was pared by 5 bases and J by 13 bases, with 15 bases between. CDR1 and CDR2 from the germline V gene are LNHDA and SQIVND (reference sequence). This chain's CDR3 is CASSARMDLPLHF. The CDR3 DNA follows: TGTGCCAGTAGTGCACGGATGGATCTCCCCCTCCACTTT.

The rearrangement joins TRBV11-3 to TRBJ2-5; the D is unclear. The CDR3 sequence is 13 residues long. Germline V lookup: CDR1 SGHNT, CDR2 YENEEA. Trimming shortened V by 2 bases and J by 5 bases, and 9 bases separated the two germline ends. CDR3 in amino acids: CASSLSDGETQYF. The CDR3 coding sequence is TGTGCCAGCAGCTTATCGGACGGGGAGACCCAGTACTTC.

This rearrangement joins TRBV30 to TRBJ2-1; 15 bases line up with TRBD2. Germline CDR1 reads GTSNPN; CDR2 reads SVGIG (reference sequence). With V trimmed by 0 bases and J by 3 bases, 6 bases remained unmatched. This CDR3 contains 18 residues. CDR3 sequence: CAWSVHGTSGGIYNEQFF. CDR3 nucleotides: TGTGCCTGGAGTGTACACGGGACTAGCGGGGGGATCTACAATGAGCAGTTCTTC.